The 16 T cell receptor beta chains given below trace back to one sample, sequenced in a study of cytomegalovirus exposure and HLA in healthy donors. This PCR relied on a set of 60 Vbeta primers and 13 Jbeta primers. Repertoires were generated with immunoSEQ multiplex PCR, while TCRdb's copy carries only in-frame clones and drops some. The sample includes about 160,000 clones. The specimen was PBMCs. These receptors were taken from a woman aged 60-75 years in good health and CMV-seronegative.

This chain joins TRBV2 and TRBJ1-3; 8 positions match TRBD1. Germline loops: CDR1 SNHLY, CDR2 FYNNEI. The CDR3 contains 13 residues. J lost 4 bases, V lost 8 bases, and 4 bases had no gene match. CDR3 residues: CASYRGEGNTIYF. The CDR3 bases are TGTGCCAGCTACAGGGGGGAAGGAAACACCATATATTTT.

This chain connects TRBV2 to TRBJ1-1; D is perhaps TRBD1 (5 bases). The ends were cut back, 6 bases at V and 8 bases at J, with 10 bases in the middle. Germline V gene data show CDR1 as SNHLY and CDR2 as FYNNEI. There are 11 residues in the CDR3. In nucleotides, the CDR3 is TGTGCCAGCAGATCCGGGGGGGAAGCTTTCTTT. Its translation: CASRSGGEAFF. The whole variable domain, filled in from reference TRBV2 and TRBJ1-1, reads EPEVTQTPSHQVTQMGQEVILRCVPISNHLYFYWYRQILGQKVEFLVSFYNNEISEKSEIFDDQFSVERPDGSNFTLKIRSTKLEDSAMYFCASRSGGEAFFGQGTRLTVV.

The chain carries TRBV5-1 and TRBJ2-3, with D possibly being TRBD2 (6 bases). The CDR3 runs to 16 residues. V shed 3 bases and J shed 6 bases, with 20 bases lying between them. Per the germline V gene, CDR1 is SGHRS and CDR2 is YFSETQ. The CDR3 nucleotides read TGCGCCAGCAGCTCGCCGCAGGGCGGGGCCCGTGATACGCAGTATTTT. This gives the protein CASSSPQGGARDTQYF.

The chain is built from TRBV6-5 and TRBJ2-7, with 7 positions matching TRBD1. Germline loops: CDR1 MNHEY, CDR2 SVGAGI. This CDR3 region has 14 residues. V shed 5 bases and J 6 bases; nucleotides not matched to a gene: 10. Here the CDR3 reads CASSPTYTGVEQYF. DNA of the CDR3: TGTGCCAGCAGTCCTACCTATACAGGGGTCGAGCAGTACTTC.

In DNA form, the CDR3 reads TGTGCCAGCTCCCCGGGACAGGAGCTTGAAGCTTTCTTT. This codes for CASSPGQELEAFF. The chain has TRBV18 and TRBJ1-1; 8 bases are a match to TRBD1. The CDR3 is 13 amino acids. V lost 6 bases, J lost 7 bases, and 7 bases stayed unmatched. In germline, CDR1 is KGHSH, CDR2 LQKENI.

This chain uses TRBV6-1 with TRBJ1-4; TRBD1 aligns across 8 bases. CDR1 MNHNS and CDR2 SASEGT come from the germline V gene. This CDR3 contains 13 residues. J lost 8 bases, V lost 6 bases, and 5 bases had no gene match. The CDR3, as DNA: TGTGCCAGCAGGACAGGGGTTATCGAAAAACTGTTTTTT. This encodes CASRTGVIEKLFF.

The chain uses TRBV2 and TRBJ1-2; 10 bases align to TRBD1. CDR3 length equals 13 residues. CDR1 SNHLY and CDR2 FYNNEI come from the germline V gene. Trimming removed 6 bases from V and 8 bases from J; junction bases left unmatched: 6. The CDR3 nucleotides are TGTGCCAGCAGCTCCGGGACAGGGGACGGCTACACCTTC. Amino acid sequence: CASSSGTGDGYTF.

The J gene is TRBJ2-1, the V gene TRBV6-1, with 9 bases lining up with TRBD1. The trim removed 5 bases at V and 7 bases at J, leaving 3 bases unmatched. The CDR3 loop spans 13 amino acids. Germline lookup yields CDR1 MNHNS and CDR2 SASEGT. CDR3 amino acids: CASSWDRENEQFF. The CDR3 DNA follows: TGTGCCAGCAGTTGGGACAGGGAGAATGAGCAGTTCTTC.

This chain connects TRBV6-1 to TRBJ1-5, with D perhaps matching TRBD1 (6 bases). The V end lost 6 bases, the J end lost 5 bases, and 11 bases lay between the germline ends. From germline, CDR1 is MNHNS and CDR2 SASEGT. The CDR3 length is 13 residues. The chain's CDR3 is CASRRDTYQPQHF. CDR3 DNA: TGTGCCAGCAGGAGGGACACTTATCAGCCCCAGCATTTT.

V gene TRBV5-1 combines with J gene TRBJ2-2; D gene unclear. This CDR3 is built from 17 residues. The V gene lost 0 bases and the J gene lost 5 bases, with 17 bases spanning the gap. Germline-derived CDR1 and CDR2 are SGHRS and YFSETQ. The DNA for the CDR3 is TGCGCCAGCAGCTTGGCCAAGCAGGTAGTTGGAACCGGGGAGCTGTTTTTT. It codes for CASSLAKQVVGTGELFF. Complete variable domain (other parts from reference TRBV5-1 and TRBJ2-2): KAGVTQTPRYLIKTRGQQVTLSCSPISGHRSVSWYQQTPGQGLQFLFEYFSETQRNKGNFPGRFSGRQFSNSRSEMNVSTLELGDSALYLCASSLAKQVVGTGELFFGEGSRLTVL.

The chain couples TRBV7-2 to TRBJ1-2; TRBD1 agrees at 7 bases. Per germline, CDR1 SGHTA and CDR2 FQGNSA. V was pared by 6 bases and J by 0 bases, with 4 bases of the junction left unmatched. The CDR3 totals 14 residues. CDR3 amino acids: CASRPGQTNYGYTF. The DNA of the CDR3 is TGTGCCAGCAGACCGGGACAGACTAACTATGGCTACACCTTC.

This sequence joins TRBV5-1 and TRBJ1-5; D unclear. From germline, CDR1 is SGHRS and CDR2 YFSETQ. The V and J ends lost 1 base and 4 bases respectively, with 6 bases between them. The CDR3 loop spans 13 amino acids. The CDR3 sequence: CASSLFPNQPQHF. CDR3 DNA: TGCGCCAGCAGCTTGTTCCCGAATCAGCCCCAGCATTTT.

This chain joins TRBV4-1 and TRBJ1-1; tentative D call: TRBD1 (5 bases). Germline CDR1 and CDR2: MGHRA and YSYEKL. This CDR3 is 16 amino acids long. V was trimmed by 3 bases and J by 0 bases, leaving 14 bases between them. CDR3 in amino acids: CASSHRQFTMNTEAFF. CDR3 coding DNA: TGCGCCAGCAGCCACAGACAGTTTACCATGAACACTGAAGCTTTCTTT.

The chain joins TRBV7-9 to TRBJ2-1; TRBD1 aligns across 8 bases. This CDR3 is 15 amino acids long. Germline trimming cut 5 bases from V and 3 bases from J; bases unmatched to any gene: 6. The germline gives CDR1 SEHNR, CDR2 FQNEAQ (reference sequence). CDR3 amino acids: CASSLGTGDYNEQFF. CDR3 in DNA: TGTGCCAGCAGCCTAGGGACAGGAGACTACAATGAGCAGTTCTTC.

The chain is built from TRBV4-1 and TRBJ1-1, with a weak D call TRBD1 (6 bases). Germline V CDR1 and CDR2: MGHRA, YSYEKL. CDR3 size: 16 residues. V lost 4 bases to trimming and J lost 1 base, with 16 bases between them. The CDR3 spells CASSLGTPPKNTEAFF. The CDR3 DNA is TGCGCCAGCAGCCTTGGGACACCACCAAAGAACACTGAAGCTTTCTTT.

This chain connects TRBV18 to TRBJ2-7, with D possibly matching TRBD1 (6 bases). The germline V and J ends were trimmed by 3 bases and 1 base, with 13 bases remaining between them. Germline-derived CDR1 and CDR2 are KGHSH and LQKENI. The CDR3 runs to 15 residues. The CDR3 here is CASSPRDTLSYEQYF. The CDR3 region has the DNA TGTGCCAGCTCACCCCGGGACACCCTTTCCTACGAGCAGTACTTC. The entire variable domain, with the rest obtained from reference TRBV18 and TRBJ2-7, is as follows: NAGVMQNPRHLVRRRGQEARLRCSPMKGHSHVYWYRQLPEEGLKFMVYLQKENIIDESGMPKERFSAEFPKEGPSILRIQQVVRGDSAAYFCASSPRDTLSYEQYFGPGTRLTVT.